This T cell receptor (beta chain) was recorded in a study of blood T cell repertoires in COVID-19. The data were produced by immunoSEQ multiplex PCR, yet TCRdb's version contains in-frame clones alone and is incomplete. The table records roughly 240,000 clones, approximately 80% of them present only once. Unmatched junction bases numbered 4, after V lost 2 bases and J lost 4 bases. The CDR3 consists of 15 residues. Germline values: CDR1 SGHVS, CDR2 FQNEAQ. The chain uses TRBV7-8 and TRBJ1-2, with TRBD1 identical over 10 bases. Sequencing used peripheral blood. The source is a woman older than 75 with acute or convalescent COVID-19. CDR3 bases: TGTGCCAGCAGCTTACGACAGGGGGCGGTCTATGGCTACACCTTC. Amino acids: CASSLRQGAVYGYTF.